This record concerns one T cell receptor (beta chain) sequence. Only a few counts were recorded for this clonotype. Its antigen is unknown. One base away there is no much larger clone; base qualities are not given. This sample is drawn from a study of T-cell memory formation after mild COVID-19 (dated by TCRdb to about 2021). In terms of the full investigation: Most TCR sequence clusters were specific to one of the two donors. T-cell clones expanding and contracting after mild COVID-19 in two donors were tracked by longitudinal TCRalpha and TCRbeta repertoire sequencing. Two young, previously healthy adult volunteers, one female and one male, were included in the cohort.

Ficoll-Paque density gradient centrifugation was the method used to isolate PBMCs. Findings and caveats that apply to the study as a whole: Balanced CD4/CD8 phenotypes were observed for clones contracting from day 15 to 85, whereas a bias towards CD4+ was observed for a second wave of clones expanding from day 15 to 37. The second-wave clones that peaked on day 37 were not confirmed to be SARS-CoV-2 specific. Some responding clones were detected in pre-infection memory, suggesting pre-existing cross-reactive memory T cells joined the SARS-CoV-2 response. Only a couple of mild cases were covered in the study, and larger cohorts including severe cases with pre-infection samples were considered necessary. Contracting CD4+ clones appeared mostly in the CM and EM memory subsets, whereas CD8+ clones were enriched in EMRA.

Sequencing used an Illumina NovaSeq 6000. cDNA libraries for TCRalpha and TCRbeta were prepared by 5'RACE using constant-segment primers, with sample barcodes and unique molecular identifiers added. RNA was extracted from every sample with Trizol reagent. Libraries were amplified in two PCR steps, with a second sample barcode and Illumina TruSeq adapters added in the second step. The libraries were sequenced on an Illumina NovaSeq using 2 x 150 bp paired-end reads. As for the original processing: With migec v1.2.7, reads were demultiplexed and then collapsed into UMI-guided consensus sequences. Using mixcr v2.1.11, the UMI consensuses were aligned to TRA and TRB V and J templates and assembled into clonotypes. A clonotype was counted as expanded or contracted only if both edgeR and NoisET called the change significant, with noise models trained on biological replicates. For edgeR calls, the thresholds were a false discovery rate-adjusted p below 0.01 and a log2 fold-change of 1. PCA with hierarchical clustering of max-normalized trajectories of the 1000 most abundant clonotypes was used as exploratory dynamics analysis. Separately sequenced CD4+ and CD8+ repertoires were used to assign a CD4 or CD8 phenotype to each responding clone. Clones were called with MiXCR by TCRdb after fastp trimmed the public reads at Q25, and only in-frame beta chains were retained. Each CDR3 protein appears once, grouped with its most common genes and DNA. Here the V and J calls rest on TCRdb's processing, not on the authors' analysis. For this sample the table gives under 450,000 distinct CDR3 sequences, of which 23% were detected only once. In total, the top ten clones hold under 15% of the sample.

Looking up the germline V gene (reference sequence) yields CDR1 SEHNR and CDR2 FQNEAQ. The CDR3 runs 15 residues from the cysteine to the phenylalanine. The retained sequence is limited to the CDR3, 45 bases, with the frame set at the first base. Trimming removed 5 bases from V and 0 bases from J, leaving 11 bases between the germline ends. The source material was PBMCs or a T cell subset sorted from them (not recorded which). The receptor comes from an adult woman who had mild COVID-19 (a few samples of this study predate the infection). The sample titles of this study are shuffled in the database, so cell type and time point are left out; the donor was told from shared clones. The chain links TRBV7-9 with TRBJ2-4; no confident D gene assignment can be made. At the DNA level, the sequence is TGTGCCAGCAGCCTATCGGACCTAGCCAAAAACATTCAGTACTTC. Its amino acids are CASSLSDLAKNIQYF.